These 32 T cell receptor beta chains originate from one sample sequenced in a study of cytomegalovirus exposure and HLA in healthy donors. The PCR had 60 Vbeta and 13 Jbeta primers. TCRdb keeps only in-frame clones here, not all; method: immunoSEQ multiplex PCR. The sample includes about 150,000 clones, about 73% seen only once; the top ten take 3% to 3.5%. Sample: PBMCs. The receptors here all came from a woman between 35 and 50 years old in good health and CMV-seronegative.

This sequence joins TRBV4-1 and TRBJ2-5, with D perhaps TRBD2 (5 bases). The end of the DNA fits TRBJ2-7 better, so the J call may be wrong. CDR3 length equals 16 residues. Germline CDR1 reads MGHRA; CDR2 reads YSYEKL. The CDR3 bases are TGCGCCAGCAGCCAAGCCACCCCGGGGTTTGGCTACGAGCAGTACTTC. Protein sequence: CASSQATPGFGYEQYF.

This clone has only a few counts. The rearrangement links TRBV6-1 to TRBJ1-2; TRBD1 is a possible D gene (6 bases). Deletions cut 2 bases from V and 4 bases from J, with 14 bases between. The CDR3 totals 15 residues. Germline V gene sequence: CDR1 MNHNS, CDR2 SASEGT. CDR3 loop: CASSEFVQDSYGYTF. CDR3 coding DNA: TGTGCCAGCAGTGAATTCGTTCAGGACAGCTATGGCTACACCTTC.

V and J are TRBV28 and TRBJ1-2; tentative D call: TRBD1 (5 bases). V lost 6 bases and J lost 8, with 16 bases in between. Germline V CDR1 and CDR2: MDHEN, SYDVKM. This CDR3 is built from 13 residues. The CDR3 region is CASSPMGRGGYTF. In DNA form, the CDR3 reads TGTGCCAGCAGCCCGATGGGGCGCGGCGGCTACACCTTC.

This clone was detected a few times. The chain joins TRBV5-8 to TRBJ1-1, with TRBD1 matching 8 bases. Germline V lookup: CDR1 SGHTS, CDR2 YDEGEE. The CDR3 has 13 amino acids. V lost 2 bases, J lost 5 bases, and 2 bases stayed unmatched. The DNA for the CDR3 is TGTGCCAGCAGCTTCCAGGGGGCGACTGAAGCTTTCTTT. Amino acids: CASSFQGATEAFF.

V and J are TRBV25-1 and TRBJ2-3, with D tentatively TRBD2 (7 bases). V was cut by 0 bases and J by 3 bases, with 13 bases left in between. In germline, CDR1 is MGHDK, CDR2 SYGVNS. The CDR3 covers 16 residues. The CDR3 bases are TGTGCCAGCAGTGAATATGTGGGGGGGCGAACAGATACGCAGTATTTT. As protein: CASSEYVGGRTDTQYF. Full variable domain (missing parts from reference TRBV25-1 and TRBJ2-3): EADIYQTPRYLVIGTGKKITLECSQTMGHDKMYWYQQDPGMELHLIHYSYGVNSTEKGDLSSESTVSRIRTEHFPLTLESARPSHTSQYLCASSEYVGGRTDTQYFGPGTRLTVL.

V gene TRBV6-1 combines with J gene TRBJ1-2; 9 bases are a match to TRBD1. Germline lookup yields CDR1 MNHNS and CDR2 SASEGT. J was trimmed by 4 bases and V by 4 bases; bases with no gene match: 4. The CDR3 runs to 14 residues. CDR3 region: CASSADRGFYGYTF. CDR3 coding DNA: TGTGCCAGCAGTGCAGACAGGGGGTTCTATGGCTACACCTTC.

In its sample, this clone was seen once. The V gene is TRBV10-3, the J gene TRBJ2-3; 12 bases are a match to TRBD2. This CDR3 has 16 amino acids. CDR1 and CDR2 (germline): ENHRY, SYGVKD. J lost 7 bases, V lost 4 bases, and 9 bases had no gene match. The CDR3 sequence is CAISAELAGGGNTQYF. The CDR3 DNA sequence: TGTGCCATCAGTGCGGAACTAGCGGGGGGTGGGAATACGCAGTATTTT.

The chain combines TRBV28 with TRBJ2-3, with D possibly TRBD2 on 5 matching bases. CDR1 is MDHEN, CDR2 SYDVKM, per germline. This CDR3 has 14 residues. V was trimmed by 6 bases and J by 6 bases, leaving 16 bases between them. DNA of the CDR3: TGTGCCAGCAGGGGGTGGACTCCCTCTGATACGCAGTATTTT. Translated: CASRGWTPSDTQYF.

The rearrangement uses TRBV5-4 and TRBJ1-4; possible D gene TRBD1, 6 bases. Deletions cut 3 bases from V and 7 bases from J, with 13 bases between. The CDR3 is 14 amino acids. Per germline, CDR1 SGHNT and CDR2 YYREEE (reference sequence). CDR3 region: CASSSGGAGEKLFF. The DNA of the CDR3 is TGTGCCAGCAGCTCGGGGGGCGCCGGTGAAAAACTGTTTTTT.

In its sample, this clone was seen once. For the CDR3, the DNA is TGCGCCAGCAGCCAACAACGGCAAGCGCGGTCTAGCACAGATACGCAGTATTTT. Amino acid sequence: CASSQQRQARSSTDTQYF. The chain has TRBV4-1 and TRBJ2-3; D remains ambiguous. Germline CDR1 and CDR2: MGHRA and YSYEKL. V was clipped by 2 bases and J by 0 bases, with 18 bases between them. The CDR3 is 18 residues long.

V and J are TRBV5-6 and TRBJ2-1; D not certain. Trimming removed 0 bases from V and 7 bases from J, with 8 bases in between. Germline CDR1 and CDR2: SGHDT and YYEEEE. The CDR3 loop spans 13 amino acids. The CDR3 DNA reads TGTGCCAGCAGCTTGGTACGGGTGAATGAGCAGTTCTTC. Translation: CASSLVRVNEQFF.

Points on this clone: Its ends do not fully match the called genes, so a read error is possible. The chain couples TRBV2 to TRBJ2-7; D may match TRBD1 or TRBD2 (5 bases each). Germline CDR1 SNHLY, CDR2 FYNNEI. The CDR3 extends over 15 amino acids. CDR3: CASREAARAAYEQYF. In DNA form, the CDR3 reads TGTGCCAGCAGAGAAGCGGCCAGGGCCGCCTACGAGCAGTACTTC.

The gene calls are TRBV6-6 and TRBJ1-3; no clear D gene. Trimming removed 6 bases at V and 5 bases at J, with 17 bases between. The length of the CDR3 is 15 residues. Germline V gene lookup returns CDR1 MNHNY and CDR2 SVGAGI (reference sequence). The CDR3 coding sequence is TGTGCCAGCAGCGATCCCGGGAGCCCTAGAAACACCATATATTTT. It specifies CASSDPGSPRNTIYF.

In the case of this clone: The sample holds other DNA sequences that translate to the same CDR3. The V gene is TRBV18, the J gene TRBJ2-5, with TRBD1 matching over 8 bases. The length of the CDR3 is 13 residues. Germline V gene sequence: CDR1 KGHSH, CDR2 LQKENI. J lost 4 bases, V lost 4 bases, and 2 bases had no gene match. Here the CDR3 reads CASSLTGGETQYF. The DNA of the CDR3 is TGTGCCAGCTCACTTACAGGGGGAGAGACCCAGTACTTC.

This chain joins TRBV7-7 and TRBJ2-5; 9 positions agree with TRBD1. This CDR3 comprises 16 residues. Trimming removed 1 base from V and 5 bases from J; junction bases left unmatched: 8. Germline V gene lookup returns CDR1 SSHAT and CDR2 FNYEAQ (reference sequence). CDR3 nucleotides: TGTGCCAGCAGCTTAGTGGGACAGGGTTTAGGGGAGACCCAGTACTTC. This encodes CASSLVGQGLGETQYF.

This chain uses TRBV4-1 with TRBJ2-5; D might be TRBD1 (6 bases). The better agreement between TRBJ2-7 and the DNA end casts doubt on the J call. Germline V gene sequence: CDR1 MGHRA, CDR2 YSYEKL. The CDR3 contains 17 residues. In nucleotides, the CDR3 is TGCGCCAGCAGCCAAGATTTAGCCAGGGGCTTCGGGAACGAGCAGTACTTC. This encodes CASSQDLARGFGNEQYF.

This clone was recorded once. The V call is TRBV11-2, the J call TRBJ1-1; D gene ambiguous. The V end lost 1 base, the J end lost 3 bases, and 12 bases lay between the germline ends. CDR1 is SGHAT, CDR2 FQNNGV, per germline. The CDR3 is 15 amino acids. CDR3 bases: TGTGCCAGCAGCTTAGCGGGGTGGGCGGACACTGAAGCTTTCTTT. Amino acid sequence: CASSLAGWADTEAFF.

The chain joins TRBV28 to TRBJ1-4, with D unresolved. This CDR3 comprises 15 residues. Germline V gene data show CDR1 as MDHEN and CDR2 as SYDVKM. V was pared by 2 bases and J by 0 bases, with 7 bases between. CDR3 sequence (DNA): TGTGCCAGCAGTTTAATACGCGCAACTAATGAAAAACTGTTTTTT. Encoded protein: CASSLIRATNEKLFF.

V and J are TRBV5-1 and TRBJ2-3, with 11 bases fitting TRBD1. Germline lookup yields CDR1 SGHRS and CDR2 YFSETQ. V was clipped by 0 bases and J by 3 bases; unmatched bases: 3. The CDR3 contains 16 residues. The CDR3 region is CASSLEGTGGTDTQYF. CDR3 DNA sequence: TGCGCCAGCAGCTTGGAAGGGACAGGGGGGACAGATACGCAGTATTTT. Drawing the rest from reference TRBV5-1 and TRBJ2-3, the complete variable domain is KAGVTQTPRYLIKTRGQQVTLSCSPISGHRSVSWYQQTPGQGLQFLFEYFSETQRNKGNFPGRFSGRQFSNSRSEMNVSTLELGDSALYLCASSLEGTGGTDTQYFGPGTRLTVL.

V and J are TRBV7-3 and TRBJ2-5; 8 nucleotides align to TRBD2. Trimming took 0 bases from V and 5 from J; bases not matched to a gene: 5. CDR1 and CDR2 (germline): SGHTA, FQGTGA. This CDR3 comprises 15 residues. In DNA form, the CDR3 reads TGTGCCAGCAGCTTAACTGCGGGGGGACGGGAGACCCAGTACTTC. It translates to CASSLTAGGRETQYF.

The genes are TRBV5-5 and TRBJ1-2, with TRBD1 matching over 7 bases. The CDR3 runs to 16 residues. Germline values: CDR1 SGHKS, CDR2 YYEKEE (reference sequence). V shed 0 bases and J 4 bases; nucleotides not matched to a gene: 9. CDR3 in DNA: TGTGCCAGCAGCTTGGCCTCTGGGACAGCCGGCTATGGCTACACCTTC. It translates to CASSLASGTAGYGYTF.

This clone has only a few counts. An end of the junction differs from the germline gene, which may be a read error. The chain carries TRBV7-9 and TRBJ1-2; no clear D gene. The CDR3 is made up of 17 amino acids. Germline CDR1 reads SEHNR; CDR2 reads FQNEAQ (reference sequence). CDR3 bases: TGTTCCAGCAGCTTAGCGCGCGGGAACTTAGCTAACTATGGCTACACCTTC. It codes for CSSSLARGNLANYGYTF.

The chain employs TRBV9 and TRBJ1-1, with TRBD1 matching 9 bases. After removal of 2 bases from V and 1 base from J, the junction contained 3 bases not matched to a gene. This CDR3 spans 15 amino acids. The germline gives CDR1 SGDLS, CDR2 YYNGEE. This CDR3 reads CASSVRGQGNTEAFF. The CDR3 coding sequence is TGTGCCAGCAGCGTCAGGGGACAGGGGAACACTGAAGCTTTCTTT.

This clone was seen just once. The rearrangement joins TRBV15 to TRBJ1-1; weak D call: TRBD1 (6 bases). CDR1 is LNHNV and CDR2 is YYDKDF in the germline V gene (reference sequence). CDR3 length: 16 residues. V shed 1 base and J shed 1 base, with 13 bases lying between them. CDR3 nucleotides: TGTGCCACCAGCAGAGGTAGGGAAGGGGGGAACACTGAAGCTTTCTTT. It encodes CATSRGREGGNTEAFF.

The genes are TRBV9 and TRBJ1-1; the D gene is possibly TRBD1 (6 bases). CDR1 and CDR2 from the germline V gene are SGDLS and YYNGEE. This CDR3 region has 13 residues. With 0 bases removed from V and 3 bases from J, the gap between germline ends came to 6 bases. The CDR3 sequence: CASSVEGDTEAFF. The DNA for the CDR3 is TGTGCCAGCAGCGTAGAGGGGGACACTGAAGCTTTCTTT.

V and J are TRBV13 and TRBJ2-3; 11 nucleotides align to TRBD2. CDR3 length: 16 amino acids. Germline-derived CDR1 and CDR2 are PRHDT and FYEKMQ (reference sequence). V lost 0 bases and J lost 4; bases outside the gene matches: 3. The CDR3 DNA is TGTGCCAGCAGCTTAGGTATGGGACTAGCGGCAGATACGCAGTATTTT. This sequence encodes CASSLGMGLAADTQYF.

The V gene is TRBV9, the J gene TRBJ1-1, with D perhaps TRBD1 (5 bases). V lost 0 bases to trimming and J lost 0 bases, with 24 bases between them. The CDR3 covers 20 residues. The germline CDR1 and CDR2 sequences are SGDLS and YYNGEE. CDR3 sequence: CASSVGAWRGVCFVNTEAFF. As DNA, the CDR3 is TGTGCCAGCAGCGTAGGTGCCTGGAGGGGAGTATGTTTTGTGAACACTGAAGCTTTCTTT. The full variable domain, completed using reference TRBV9 and TRBJ1-1, is DSGVTQTPKHLITATGQRVTLRCSPRSGDLSVYWYQQSLDQGLQFLIQYYNGEERAKGNILERFSAQQFPDLHSELNLSSLELGDSALYFCASSVGAWRGVCFVNTEAFFGQGTRLTVV.

The chain carries TRBV5-3 and TRBJ1-1; 8 nucleotides match TRBD1. TRBV5-3 falls under the ORF class, with uncertain function. The CDR3 consists of 14 residues. V trimming: 0 bases; J trimming: 6 bases; junction bases outside the gene matches: 4. The CDR3: CARSLVRTGSEAFF. DNA of the CDR3: TGTGCCAGAAGCTTGGTAAGGACAGGGTCTGAAGCTTTCTTT.

The rearrangement uses TRBV5-1 and TRBJ1-1, with TRBD1 identical over 9 bases. The CDR3 is made up of 15 amino acids. Germline lookup yields CDR1 SGHRS and CDR2 YFSETQ. Germline trimming cut 4 bases from V and 1 base from J; bases unmatched to any gene: 5. CDR3 sequence (DNA): TGCGCCAGCAGCCCCGGACAGGGGAGGAACACTGAAGCTTTCTTT. Translated, it gives CASSPGQGRNTEAFF.

V and J are TRBV28 and TRBJ2-7; D may be TRBD2 (5 bases). V was trimmed by 2 bases and J by 2 bases, leaving 10 bases between them. The V gene's germline CDR1 is MDHEN and CDR2 SYDVKM. The CDR3 is 14 residues long. The CDR3 DNA reads TGTGCCAGCAGTTTAGAGGGTACACCCTACGAGCAGTACTTC. Amino acid sequence: CASSLEGTPYEQYF.

The rearrangement uses TRBV7-9 and TRBJ2-1; TRBD2 matches at 8 bases. The CDR3 has 17 residues. CDR1 SEHNR and CDR2 FQNEAQ come from the germline V gene (reference sequence). With V trimmed by 3 bases and J by 4 bases, 11 bases remained unmatched. The CDR3 spells CASSFHAGGPLYNEQFF. For the CDR3, the DNA is TGTGCCAGCAGCTTCCACGCGGGGGGCCCCCTTTACAATGAGCAGTTCTTC.

This clone turned up a few times. The chain joins TRBV5-1 to TRBJ1-4, with 10 bases matching TRBD1. Trimming took 7 bases from V and 5 from J; bases not matched to a gene: 2. The germline V gene encodes CDR1 SGHRS and CDR2 YFSETQ. The CDR3 spans 13 residues. DNA for the CDR3: TGCGCCAGCGGGGGACAGGGGAATGAAAAACTGTTTTTT. Encoded protein: CASGGQGNEKLFF.